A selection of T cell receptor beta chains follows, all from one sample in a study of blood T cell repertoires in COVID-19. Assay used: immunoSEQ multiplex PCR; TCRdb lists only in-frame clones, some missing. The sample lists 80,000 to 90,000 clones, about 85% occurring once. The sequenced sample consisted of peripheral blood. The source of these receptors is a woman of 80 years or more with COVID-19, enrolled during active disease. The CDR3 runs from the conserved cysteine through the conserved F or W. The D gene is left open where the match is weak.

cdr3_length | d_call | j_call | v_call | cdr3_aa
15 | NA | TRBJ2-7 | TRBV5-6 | CASSLSGTTLYEQYF
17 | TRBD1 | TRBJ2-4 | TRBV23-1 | CARSPPRTGRPKNIQYF
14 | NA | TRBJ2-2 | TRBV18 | CASSSLDYGGELFF
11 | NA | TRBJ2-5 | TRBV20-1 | CSAPTRETQYF
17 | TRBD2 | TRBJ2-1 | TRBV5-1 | CASSPAAGTNSYNEQFF
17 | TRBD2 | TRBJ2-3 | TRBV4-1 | CASSPGLAGGPTDTQYF
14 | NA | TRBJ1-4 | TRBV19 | CASSIVGGNEKLFF
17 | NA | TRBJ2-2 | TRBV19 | CASSIPYVLASTGELFF
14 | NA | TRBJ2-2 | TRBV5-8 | CASSPRVDTGELFF
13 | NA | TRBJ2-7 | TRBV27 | CASRQGLIGEQYF
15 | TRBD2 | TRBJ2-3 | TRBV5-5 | CASSDRLAGTDTQYF
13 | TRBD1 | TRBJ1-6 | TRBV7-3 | CASSTGTASPLHF
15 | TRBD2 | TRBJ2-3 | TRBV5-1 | CASSFLAGGADTQYF
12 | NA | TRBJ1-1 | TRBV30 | CAWGLQGSEAFF
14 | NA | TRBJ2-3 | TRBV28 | CASSLGGSTDTQYF
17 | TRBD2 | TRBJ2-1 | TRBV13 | CASSSGLAGVTYNEQFF
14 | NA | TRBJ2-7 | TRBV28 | CASRLAEPPYEQYF
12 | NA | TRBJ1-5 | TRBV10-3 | CAISESGEPQHF
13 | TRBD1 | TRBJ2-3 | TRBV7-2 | CASSSQGAGFRYF
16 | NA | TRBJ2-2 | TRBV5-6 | CASSLGTPANTGELFF
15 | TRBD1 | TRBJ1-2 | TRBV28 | CASRDTGGVNYGYTF
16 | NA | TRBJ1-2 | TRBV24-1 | CATSDTASPPPYGYTF
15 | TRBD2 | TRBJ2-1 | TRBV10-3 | CAIKPSGGAGNEQFF
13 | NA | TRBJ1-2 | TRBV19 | CASNEGVSYGYTF
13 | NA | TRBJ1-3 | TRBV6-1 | CASRRDSGNTIYF
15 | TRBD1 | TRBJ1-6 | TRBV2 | CASSDWGQGASPLHF
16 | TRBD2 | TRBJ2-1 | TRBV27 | CASRRGVAGPYNEQFF
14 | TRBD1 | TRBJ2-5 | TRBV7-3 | CASSVTGLGETQYF
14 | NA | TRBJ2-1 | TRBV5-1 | CASSLARSLNEQFF
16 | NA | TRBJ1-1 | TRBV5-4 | CASSSHSMSMHTEAFF
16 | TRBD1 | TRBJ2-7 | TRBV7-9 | CASSLGWGTGGYEQYF
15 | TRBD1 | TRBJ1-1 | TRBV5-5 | CASSLRGTGGTEAFF
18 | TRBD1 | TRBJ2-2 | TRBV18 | CASSPKRSGTGEAGELFF
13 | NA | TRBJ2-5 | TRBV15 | CATEEDSQETQYF